Described below is a single T cell receptor (beta chain) sequence and its context. Other DNA sequences in this specimen translate into the identical CDR3. The data belong to a study of shared clonotypes between healthy human individuals. Looked up from germline, CDR1 is SGHAT and CDR2 is FQNNGV. This CDR3 is 14 amino acids long. V lost 4 bases and J 6 bases, leaving 12 bases between the germline ends. The table came from immunoSEQ multiplex PCR; TCRdb's copy has only in-frame clones and leaves some out. The sample lists over a million clones; roughly 74% were seen once. Sequencing was performed on memory CD4+ T cells from PBMCs. Documented subset: CD45RA-negative fraction. V and J are TRBV11-2 and TRBJ2-2; D is possibly TRBD1 (6 bases). The TCR was taken from a man aged 18 to 35 in good health. Some clones in this sample may be carry-over from other donors' samples. This CDR3 reads CASSSMTGAGELFF. CDR3 nucleotide sequence: TGTGCCAGCAGCTCGATGACAGGCGCCGGGGAGCTGTTTTTT.